This is a list of T cell receptor beta chains from one sample in a study of cytomegalovirus exposure and HLA in healthy donors. The table came from immunoSEQ multiplex PCR; TCRdb's copy has only in-frame clones and leaves some out. The table includes just over 150,000 clones, almost 80% detected once. The sample consisted of PBMCs. Receptors were obtained from a woman aged 45-65 years in good health and CMV-seropositive. The CDR3 runs from the conserved cysteine through the conserved F or W. The order of the fields is D gene, V gene, J gene, CDR3 DNA, CDR3 protein. D genes are given only for firm matches.

TRBD1	TRBV7-9	TRBJ2-7	TGTGCCAGCAGCCCAAGCCTCCGGACAGGGTCCTACGAGCAGTACTTC	CASSPSLRTGSYEQYF
.	TRBV7-7	TRBJ2-7	TGTGCTAGCAGCCAATTACAGGGGCAGTACTTC	CASSQLQGQYF
.	TRBV29-1	TRBJ2-7	TGCAGCGTTGACCTGCCAGGGCGTCCCTACGAGCAGTACTTC	CSVDLPGRPYEQYF
TRBD1	TRBV28	TRBJ1-5	TGTGCCAGCAGATACCGGGACAGCCTTTATCAGCCCCAGCATTTT	CASRYRDSLYQPQHF
TRBD2	TRBV7-9	TRBJ2-5	TGTGCCAGCAGCTTAGCGGGAGGGCCTGAGACCCAGTACTTC	CASSLAGGPETQYF
TRBD1	TRBV7-8	TRBJ1-4	TGTGCCAGCAGCTTAAGGGCTACAGGGGGAGTCAAGGAAAAACTGTTTTTT	CASSLRATGGVKEKLFF
.	TRBV6-1	TRBJ1-1	TGTGCCAGCAGTGAACTCGGGGGGACGAACACTGAAGCTTTCTTT	CASSELGGTNTEAFF
.	TRBV6-1	TRBJ2-4	TGTGCCAGCAGTGAAGGGCCGAACATTCAGTACTTC	CASSEGPNIQYF
TRBD1	TRBV19	TRBJ1-2	TGTGCCAGTAGTATGGACAGGGGAGGAGGCTACACCTTC	CASSMDRGGGYTF
.	TRBV27	TRBJ1-5	TGTGCCAGCAGTGCATCAGGGGTTGTTAGCAATCAGCCCCAGCATTTT	CASSASGVVSNQPQHF
TRBD1	TRBV6-5	TRBJ2-3	TGTGCCAGCAGTCACCGGGACAGGGGACGGGATACGCAGTATTTT	CASSHRDRGRDTQYF
.	TRBV7-9	TRBJ2-7	TGTGCCAGCAGCTTAGGGGGGGGGCGGGGATACGAGCAGTACTTC	CASSLGGGRGYEQYF
TRBD1	TRBV6-6	TRBJ2-7	TGTGCCACCCAGGGGGCCTACGAGCAGTACTTC	CATQGAYEQYF
TRBD1	TRBV30	TRBJ2-5	TGTGCCTGGAGTAGGACAGGGGGGGTGGAGACCCAGTACTTC	CAWSRTGGVETQYF